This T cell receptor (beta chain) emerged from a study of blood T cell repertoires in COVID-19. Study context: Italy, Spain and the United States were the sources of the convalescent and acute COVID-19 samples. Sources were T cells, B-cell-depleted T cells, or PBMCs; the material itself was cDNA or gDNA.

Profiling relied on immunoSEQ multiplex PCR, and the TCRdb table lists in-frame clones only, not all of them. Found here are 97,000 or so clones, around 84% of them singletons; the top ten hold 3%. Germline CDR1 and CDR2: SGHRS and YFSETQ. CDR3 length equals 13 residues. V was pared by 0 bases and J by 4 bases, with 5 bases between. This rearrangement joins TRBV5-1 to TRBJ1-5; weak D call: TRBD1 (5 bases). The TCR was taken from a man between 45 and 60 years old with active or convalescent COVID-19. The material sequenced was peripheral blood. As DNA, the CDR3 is TGCGCCAGCAGCTTGGGACAGAATCAGCCCCAGCATTTT. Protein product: CASSLGQNQPQHF.